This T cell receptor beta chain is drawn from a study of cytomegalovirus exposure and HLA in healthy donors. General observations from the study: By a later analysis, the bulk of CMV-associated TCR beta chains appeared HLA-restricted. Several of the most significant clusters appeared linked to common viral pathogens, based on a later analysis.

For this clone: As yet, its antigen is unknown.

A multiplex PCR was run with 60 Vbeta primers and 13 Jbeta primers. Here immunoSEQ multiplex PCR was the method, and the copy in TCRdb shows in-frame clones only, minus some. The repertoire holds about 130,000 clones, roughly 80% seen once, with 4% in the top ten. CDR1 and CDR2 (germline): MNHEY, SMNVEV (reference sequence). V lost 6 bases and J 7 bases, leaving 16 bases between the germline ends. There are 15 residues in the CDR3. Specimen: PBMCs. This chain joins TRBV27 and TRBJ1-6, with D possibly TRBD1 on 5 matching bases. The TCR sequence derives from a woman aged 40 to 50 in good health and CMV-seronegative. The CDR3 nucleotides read TGTGCCAGCAGCAGGGCGACGGGGGGGAATTCACCCCTCCACTTT. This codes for CASSRATGGNSPLHF.